The 12 T cell receptor beta chains presented below share a single source sample, sequenced in a study of T cell repertoires in cytomegalovirus infection (dated by TCRdb to the late 2010s). What these receptors recognize is not known. The sample's treatment or condition label, in plain terms: in vitro stimulation with specific CMV peptide epitopes to enrich CMV-specific T cells. The instrument was an Illumina HiSeq 1500. TCRdb applied fastp at Q25 and MiXCR to the public reads, then kept only in-frame beta chains. Every CDR3 protein is listed once, alongside the most common genes and DNA of its rows. Recorded for this sample are some 71,000 distinct CDR3 sequences; about 26% of them occurred a single time. Of the sample, 59% is held by the ten largest clones. Specimen: CD8+ T cells from cultured PBMCs, collected from culture after CMV antigen stimulation. These receptors were collected from a human donor in good health (CMV status not recorded). Some clones in this sample may be carry-over from other donors' samples.

This clonotype was counted many times. The chain carries TRBV7-2 and TRBJ2-7; D may be TRBD1 or TRBD2 (5 bases each). Between the trimmed V and J ends, which lost 5 bases and 3 bases, there was a span of 17 bases. Germline loops: CDR1 SGHTA, CDR2 FQGNSA. The CDR3 has 15 residues. CDR3 nucleotides: TGTGCCAGCAGCCTTGGGACGGCCAGCGGCTACGAGCAGTACTTC. This translates into CASSLGTASGYEQYF.

As DNA, the CDR3 is TGTGCCAGCAGCGGCTCACGGGGAACTGTCGAGCAGTACTTC. It encodes CASSGSRGTVEQYF. This chain joins TRBV12-3 or TRBV12-4 and TRBJ2-7; D may be TRBD2 (5 bases). V lost 6 bases and J 6 bases, leaving 18 bases between the germline ends. The CDR3 covers 14 residues.

In this sample, this clonotype turned up a few times. The chain employs TRBV7-6 and TRBJ1-1, with D unclear. V gave up 1 base and J gave up 4 bases, with 7 bases separating them. This CDR3 region has 13 residues. The V gene's germline CDR1 is SGHVS and CDR2 FNYEAQ. CDR3 residues: CASSLGLRTEAFF. CDR3 coding DNA: TGTGCCAGCAGCTTAGGCTTACGCACTGAAGCTTTCTTT.

This clonotype was counted a few times. The J gene is TRBJ1-1, the V gene TRBV19; D remains unclear. Germline V gene lookup returns CDR1 LNHDA and CDR2 SQIVND (reference sequence). CDR3 length: 14 amino acids. With 7 bases removed from V and 4 bases from J, the gap between germline ends came to 16 bases. The CDR3 protein is CASTTRGSGTEAFF. The CDR3 bases are TGTGCCAGTACCACGCGGGGTAGTGGCACTGAAGCTTTCTTT.

The rearrangement uses TRBV27 and TRBJ1-6, with 9 bases fitting TRBD1. CDR3 length: 16 amino acids. Germline CDR1 and CDR2: MNHEY and SMNVEV (reference sequence). V was pared by 4 bases and J by 7 bases, with 8 bases of the junction left unmatched. The CDR3 protein is CASSSGGTGTNSPLHF. The CDR3 DNA reads TGTGCCAGCAGTTCTGGGGGGACAGGGACAAATTCACCCCTCCACTTT.

This clonotype was seen a few times. In DNA form, the CDR3 reads TGTGCCAGCAGACATACCGGGACAGGGAAGGACACTGAAGCTTTCTTT. As protein: CASRHTGTGKDTEAFF. J is TRBJ1-1 and V is TRBV28, with 9 bases identical to TRBD1. Germline CDR1 MDHEN, CDR2 SYDVKM. Trimming cost V 6 bases and J 3 bases; bases outside gene matches: 11. This CDR3 is 16 amino acids long.

The sample holds many counts of this clonotype. The J gene is TRBJ1-5, the V gene TRBV20-1; D is uncertain. The CDR3 extends over 15 amino acids. V dropped 5 bases and J dropped 3 bases, with 17 bases sitting between them. Germline values: CDR1 DFQATT, CDR2 SNEGSKA (reference sequence). The CDR3 reads CSAAMPGSINQPQHF. The CDR3 DNA reads TGCAGTGCTGCCATGCCCGGGTCGATCAATCAGCCCCAGCATTTT.

In its sample, this clonotype was seen a few times. V gene TRBV9 combines with J gene TRBJ1-2; TRBD1 might be the D (6 bases). Germline V lookup: CDR1 SGDLS, CDR2 YYNGEE. The V and J ends lost 3 bases and 3 bases respectively, with 21 bases between them. CDR3 length: 17 residues. This chain's CDR3 is CASSAWTAPRRDYGYTF. The CDR3 coding sequence is TGTGCCAGCAGCGCTTGGACAGCCCCTCGGAGGGACTATGGCTACACCTTC. The complete variable domain, with remaining parts taken from reference TRBV9 and TRBJ1-2, reads DSGVTQTPKHLITATGQRVTLRCSPRSGDLSVYWYQQSLDQGLQFLIQYYNGEERAKGNILERFSAQQFPDLHSELNLSSLELGDSALYFCASSAWTAPRRDYGYTFGSGTRLTVV.

Within the sample, this clonotype is medium-sized (0.01 to 0.1%). The chain carries TRBV7-2 and TRBJ2-7; 7 bases line up with TRBD1. Trimming cost V 5 bases and J 6 bases; bases outside gene matches: 7. The CDR3 is 13 amino acids. The germline gives CDR1 SGHTA, CDR2 FQGNSA. Written as DNA, the CDR3 is TGTGCCAGCAGCGACAGGGCACGGGGCGAGCAGTACTTC. This sequence encodes CASSDRARGEQYF.

This chain joins TRBV11-1 and TRBJ1-1; D is ambiguous. Germline V lookup: CDR1 SGHAT, CDR2 FQDESV (reference sequence). V was cut by 6 bases and J by 2 bases, with 7 bases left in between. The CDR3 contains 12 residues. In DNA, the CDR3 is TGTGCCAGCAGACCCACCAACACTGAAGCTTTCTTT. Residues: CASRPTNTEAFF.

The chain uses TRBV28 and TRBJ1-2; D call uncertain. The germline V gene has CDR1 MDHEN and CDR2 SYDVKM. Trimming shortened V by 6 bases and J by 7 bases, and 9 bases separated the two germline ends. This CDR3 has 11 amino acids. The CDR3: CASRAGRGYTF. In DNA, the CDR3 is TGTGCCAGCAGGGCCGGCCGTGGCTACACCTTC.

The CDR3 sequence is CASSLDPSRRGYTF. DNA of the CDR3: TGTGCCAGCAGCTTAGATCCGAGCCGGCGGGGCTACACCTTC. This rearrangement joins TRBV11-3 to TRBJ1-2; no firm D call. Germline-derived CDR1 and CDR2 are SGHNT and YENEEA. CDR3 size: 14 residues. V lost 0 bases and J lost 8, with 13 bases in between. Based on the CDR3 plus reference TRBV11-3 and TRBJ1-2, the full variable domain is EAGVVQSPRYKIIEKKQPVAFWCNPISGHNTLYWYLQNLGQGPELLIRYENEEAVDDSQLPKDRFSAERLKGVDSTLKIQPAELGDSAVYLCASSLDPSRRGYTFGSGTRLTVV.